Listed below are T cell receptor beta chains from one sample, sequenced in a study of T-cell reconstitution after alpha-beta-depleted transplantation in children. TCRdb recomputed calls from the PCR reads with MiXCR, one row per CDR3 protein. Of around 600,000 distinct CDR3 sequences in the sample, about 11% are singletons; the top ten hold less than 4.5%. The material sequenced was PBMCs from the stem cell graft donor, taken from the stem cell graft. These receptors were collected from a human donor who donated a stem cell graft to a child with acute myeloid leukemia. Both conserved end residues are part of each CDR3. A D gene is named only where the DNA matches it firmly. Only some rows state a clone size, as once, few, many or a class for expanded clones.

d_gene	v_gene	abundance	j_gene	CDR3nt	CDR3aa
TRBD2	TRBV4-3	few	TRBJ2-1	TGCGCCAGCAGCCAAGCTAGCGGGGCGCAGTTCTTC	CASSQASGAQFF
-	TRBV7-2	-	TRBJ2-3	TGTGCCAGCAGCTTAGTGATCTCCGACGGGAGCCGGGGTACGCAGTATTTT	CASSLVISDGSRGTQYF
-	TRBV7-2	-	TRBJ1-5	TGTGCCAGCAGCTCGCACCCGAATCAGCCCCAGCATTTT	CASSSHPNQPQHF
-	TRBV20-1	many	TRBJ2-4	TGCAGTGCTAGAATCAAAAACATTCAGTACTTC	CSARIKNIQYF
-	TRBV29-1	-	TRBJ2-2	TGCAGCGTTGAAGATATAGGGGGGCCCACCGGGGAGCTGTTTTTT	CSVEDIGGPTGELFF
TRBD2	TRBV29-1	few	TRBJ2-1	TGCAGCGTTGCCCTAGCGGGGCCGAAAAATGAGCAGTTCTTC	CSVALAGPKNEQFF
TRBD1	TRBV5-1	few	TRBJ2-6	TGCGCCAGCAGCTTGGTTCCAGGGACAGGGGTGGCCTCTGGGGCCAACGTCCTGACTTTC	CASSLVPGTGVASGANVLTF
-	TRBV27	many	TRBJ2-3	TGTGCCAGCAGTTTATACTGGGGTTTCACAGATACGCAGTATTTT	CASSLYWGFTDTQYF
-	TRBV24-1	few	TRBJ2-3	TGTGCCACCGGTTGGGCAGGGCCTCCGGATACGCAGTATTTT	CATGWAGPPDTQYF
-	TRBV12-3/TRBV12-4	few	TRBJ2-3	TGTGCCAGCAGTTTAAATCTAGCGTGGTCGCAGTATTTT	CASSLNLAWSQYF
TRBD2	TRBV6-1	-	TRBJ2-7	TGTGCCAGCAGTGTGGGAAGCGGGACCTACGAGCAGTACTTC	CASSVGSGTYEQYF
-	TRBV20-1	many	TRBJ2-1	TGCAGTGCTCCTGACTACAGCTCCTACAATGAGCAGTTCTTC	CSAPDYSSYNEQFF
TRBD2	TRBV20-1	many	TRBJ2-1	TGCAGTGCCCCCCGGGACGGGGGGAGCGATGAGCAGTTCTTC	CSAPRDGGSDEQFF
-	TRBV20-1	many	TRBJ2-1	TGCAGTGCTAAGACTAGCTACAATGAGCAGTTCTTC	CSAKTSYNEQFF
-	TRBV27	many	TRBJ2-3	TGTGCCAGCAGTTTACTCAGGGAAAACACAGATACGCAGTATTTT	CASSLLRENTDTQYF
TRBD1	TRBV30	few	TRBJ2-6	TGTGCCTGGAATGAGGGACAGGTTGGGGCCAACGTCCTGACTTTC	CAWNEGQVGANVLTF
-	TRBV25-1	-	TRBJ2-5	TGTGCCAGCAGTGAATCCCGCCTGCAAGAGACCCAGTACTTC	CASSESRLQETQYF
-	TRBV6-2/TRBV6-3	-	TRBJ1-5	TGTGCCAGCAGCCTACAAGGGGGTGCTCAGCCCCAGAATTTT	CASSLQGGAQPQNF
-	TRBV20-1	-	TRBJ1-1	TGCAGTGCTAGAGATTATCAGATAGAAGCTTTCTTT	CSARDYQIEAFF
TRBD1	TRBV30	few	TRBJ1-5	TGTGCCTGGAGACGCAGGGGGGGCAATCAGCCCCAGCATTTT	CAWRRRGGNQPQHF
TRBD1	TRBV3-1	few	TRBJ1-6	TGTGCCAGTCAGGACAGGGGGCTGGGGTCACCCCTCCACTTT	CASQDRGLGSPLHF
-	TRBV20-1	few	TRBJ2-5	TGCAGTGCTTTGAAGTACCTTGAAGAGACCCAGTACTTC	CSALKYLEETQYF
TRBD2	TRBV7-2	few	TRBJ2-7	TGTGCCAGCAGCGTTAGCGGGAGCCCGGGGACCTACGAGCAGTACTTC	CASSVSGSPGTYEQYF
TRBD1	TRBV29-1	many	TRBJ2-3	TGCAGCGTCGCCACCCGGGACAGGGGTGATACGCAGTATTTT	CSVATRDRGDTQYF
-	TRBV9	-	TRBJ1-4	TGTGCCAGCAGCGCCCTAGCGCAGGGTTCGGACGAAAAACTGTTTTTT	CASSALAQGSDEKLFF
TRBD1	TRBV7-2	many	TRBJ2-7	TGTGCCAGCAGCTCGAGACAGGGGCAGTACTTC	CASSSRQGQYF
-	TRBV3-1	-	TRBJ2-1	TGTGCCAGCAGCCAATGGGGGAGAGGGAGGCCGGAGGAGCAGTTCTTC	CASSQWGRGRPEEQFF
TRBD1	TRBV6-5	-	TRBJ1-1	TGTGCCAGCAGTCGAGACAGGGCTTCCACTGAAGCTTTCTTT	CASSRDRASTEAFF